This T cell receptor beta chain derives from a study of PD-L1 blockade in urothelial cancer. Across the whole study: Reported median T cell count for blood samples was 130,000 to 150,000.

The time point: peripheral blood 6 weeks after treatment start. Locally advanced or metastatic urothelial carcinoma was diagnosed in the patients. There were between 1 and 8 samples from each patient, taken pretreatment and on-treatment. The study's findings and limits: Larger 3-week expansion of tumor-associated blood clones was seen in durable-benefit patients.

This CDR3 contains 15 residues. The trim removed 4 bases at V and 8 bases at J, leaving 11 bases unmatched. Germline V gives CDR1 MNHEY, CDR2 SVGAGI. On this clone: Its antigen is undetermined.

Data came from immunoSEQ multiplex PCR; TCRdb stores just in-frame clones and leaves some out. The sample gives about 22,000 clones, roughly 89% of which show up once; around 11% is in the top ten. The sequencing here drew on PBMCs, taken around atezolizumab (anti-PD-L1) treatment. The genes are TRBV6-5 and TRBJ1-2; 9 positions agree with TRBD1. This TCR derives from an older woman with urothelial cancer. The CDR3 reads CASSFTSGQGGGYTF. The CDR3 nucleotides are TGTGCCAGCAGTTTTACGTCGGGACAGGGTGGCGGCTACACCTTC.